What follows are 19 T cell receptor beta chains derived from one specimen sequenced in a study of cytomegalovirus exposure and HLA in healthy donors. In the PCR, 60 Vbeta and 13 Jbeta primers were used. Measured with immunoSEQ multiplex PCR; TCRdb has only the in-frame clones, and not every one. Of roughly 87,000 clones listed, 70% to 75% are singletons. What was sequenced was PBMCs. These receptor sequences come from a man aged 55 to 69 in good health and CMV-seronegative.

The rearrangement links TRBV30 to TRBJ2-2; 12 bases fit TRBD2. The CDR3 totals 18 residues. V lost 1 base, J lost 0 bases, and 6 bases stayed unmatched. Germline loops: CDR1 GTSNPN, CDR2 SVGIG (reference sequence). The CDR3: CAWSATLAGGPNTGELFF. CDR3 in DNA: TGTGCCTGGAGTGCGACACTAGCGGGGGGCCCGAACACCGGGGAGCTGTTTTTT.

This chain links TRBV14 with TRBJ1-1, with D unclear. This CDR3 comprises 15 residues. From germline, CDR1 is SGHDN and CDR2 FVKESK. V was shortened by 4 bases and J by 0 bases, with 12 bases between the two germline ends. The CDR3 reads CASSPRIRLNTEAFF. The CDR3 DNA sequence: TGTGCCAGCAGCCCGAGGATTCGATTGAACACTGAAGCTTTCTTT.

This sequence joins TRBV6-1 and TRBJ1-2, with 7 bases fitting TRBD1. Germline lookup yields CDR1 MNHNS and CDR2 SASEGT. V gave up 8 bases and J gave up 1 base; unmatched junction bases: 7. The CDR3 loop spans 14 amino acids. The CDR3 DNA reads as TGTGCCAGCGAACTCGGGACAGTTAACTATGGCTACACCTTC. It yields the protein CASELGTVNYGYTF.

V usage is TRBV30 and J usage is TRBJ1-5, with D possibly being TRBD1 (5 bases). This CDR3 is built from 12 residues. The V and J ends lost 5 bases and 4 bases respectively, with 9 bases between them. Germline V CDR1 and CDR2: GTSNPN, SVGIG (reference sequence). Here the CDR3 DNA reads TGTGCCTGGGGGGGGGTAAATCAGCCCCAGCATTTT. Translated, it gives CAWGGVNQPQHF. Based on the CDR3 plus reference TRBV30 and TRBJ1-5, the full variable domain is SQTIHQWPATLVQPVGSPLSLECTVEGTSNPNLYWYRQAAGRGLQLLFYSVGIGQISSEVPQNLSASRPQDRQFILSSKKLLLSDSGFYLCAWGGVNQPQHFGDGTRLSIL.

V gene TRBV27 combines with J gene TRBJ2-4, with D possibly TRBD2 on 6 matching bases. Germline V gene data show CDR1 as MNHEY and CDR2 as SMNVEV (reference sequence). CDR3 length: 15 residues. Trimming took 6 bases from V and 0 from J, leaving 12 bases between them. Here the CDR3 DNA reads TGTGCCAGCAGCCGAGGAGGGCTAGCCAAAAACATTCAGTACTTC. Its protein product is CASSRGGLAKNIQYF.

This clone turned up a few times. Distinct nucleotide sequences in the sample also encode this CDR3. The chain is built from TRBV19 and TRBJ2-3; D remains ambiguous. CDR1 and CDR2 (germline): LNHDA, SQIVND (reference sequence). This CDR3 contains 12 residues. Trimming took 6 bases from V and 2 from J, leaving 6 bases between them. CDR3 region: CASSYSTDTQYF. CDR3 nucleotides: TGTGCCAGTAGCTATTCCACAGATACGCAGTATTTT.

This sequence joins TRBV30 and TRBJ1-4; D is ambiguous. There are 18 residues in the CDR3. The germline V and J ends were trimmed by 3 bases and 0 bases, with 20 bases remaining between them. CDR1 and CDR2 from the germline V gene are GTSNPN and SVGIG (reference sequence). The CDR3 loop reads CAWRGMRGILATNEKLFF. The DNA of the CDR3 is TGTGCCTGGAGGGGGATGCGAGGGATCCTTGCAACTAATGAAAAACTGTTTTTT. Based on the CDR3 plus reference TRBV30 and TRBJ1-4, the full variable domain is SQTIHQWPATLVQPVGSPLSLECTVEGTSNPNLYWYRQAAGRGLQLLFYSVGIGQISSEVPQNLSASRPQDRQFILSSKKLLLSDSGFYLCAWRGMRGILATNEKLFFGSGTQLSVL.

The gene calls are TRBV30 and TRBJ1-2; D might be TRBD1 (6 bases). Deletions cut 5 bases from V and 6 bases from J, with 13 bases between. The V gene's germline CDR1 is GTSNPN and CDR2 SVGIG (reference sequence). The CDR3 runs to 12 residues. This chain's CDR3 is CAWGRRGNGYTF. The CDR3 bases are TGTGCCTGGGGGCGTAGGGGGAATGGCTACACCTTC.

The V and J genes are TRBV6-5 and TRBJ1-6, with 9 bases lining up with TRBD1. The CDR3 runs 15 residues. Germline CDR1 MNHEY, CDR2 SVGAGI. The J segment lost 7 bases and the V segment lost 4 bases, leaving 5 bases of the junction unmatched. CDR3 residues: CASSWSGQGNSPLHF. The CDR3 nucleotides are TGTGCCAGCAGTTGGTCCGGACAGGGGAATTCACCCCTCCACTTT.

CDR3 residues: CASSPRDSGNTIYF. The CDR3 nucleotides read TGCGCCAGCAGTCCTCGGGACTCTGGAAACACCATATATTTT. The rearrangement joins TRBV10-2 to TRBJ1-3; D is uncertain. The CDR3 contains 14 residues. The germline V gene encodes CDR1 WSHSY and CDR2 SAAADI. V shed 5 bases and J shed 0 bases, with 8 bases lying between them.

Concerning this clone: An end of the junction differs from the germline gene, which may be a read error. This sample includes further DNA sequences coding for the same CDR3. The rearrangement joins TRBV27 to TRBJ1-2, with TRBD1 as a possible D gene (5 bases). The germline V gene has CDR1 MNHEY and CDR2 SMNVEV (reference sequence). This CDR3 spans 16 amino acids. Written as DNA, the CDR3 is TGCGCCAGCAGTTTGGGGGGGGGTCCCTTTAACTATGGCTACACCTTC. Its translation is CASSLGGGPFNYGYTF.

V gene TRBV15 combines with J gene TRBJ1-2; D might be TRBD1 (5 bases). Germline CDR1 and CDR2: LNHNV and YYDKDF (reference sequence). The CDR3 loop spans 16 amino acids. V was clipped by 0 bases and J by 2 bases, with 13 bases between them. The chain's CDR3 is CATSRDRRGSNYGYTF. The DNA for the CDR3 is TGTGCCACCAGCAGAGATCGGAGGGGTTCAAACTATGGCTACACCTTC. The variable domain in full, completed from reference TRBV15 and TRBJ1-2, reads DAMVIQNPRYQVTQFGKPVTLSCSQTLNHNVMYWYQQKSSQAPKLLFHYYDKDFNNEADTPDNFQSRRPNTSFCFLDIRSPGLGDTAMYLCATSRDRRGSNYGYTFGSGTRLTVV.

The CDR3: CASSLRQGRSYEQYF. CDR3 nucleotides: TGCGCCAGCAGCCTCAGACAGGGGAGATCCTACGAGCAGTACTTC. This chain uses TRBV4-1 with TRBJ2-5, with TRBD1 matching over 8 bases. TRBJ2-7 matches the DNA end more closely, so the J call is doubtful. Germline assignment: CDR1 MGHRA and CDR2 YSYEKL. This CDR3 has 15 residues.

This rearrangement joins TRBV5-1 to TRBJ1-3; TRBD1 is a possible D gene (6 bases). Trimming removed 0 bases from V and 9 bases from J, with 7 bases in between. The germline V gene has CDR1 SGHRS and CDR2 YFSETQ. This CDR3 is 12 amino acids long. CDR3 region: CASSLETGTIYF. DNA for the CDR3: TGCGCCAGCAGCTTGGAGACAGGCACCATATATTTT.

This rearrangement joins TRBV9 to TRBJ1-2; TRBD1 agrees at 7 bases. The length of the CDR3 is 15 residues. The ends lost 3 bases at V and 2 bases at J; junction bases unmatched: 7. CDR1 and CDR2 from the germline V gene are SGDLS and YYNGEE. DNA for the CDR3: TGTGCCAGCAGCGCAGGGGGACCTTCGAACTATGGCTACACCTTC. Its translation is CASSAGGPSNYGYTF.

V is TRBV11-2 and J is TRBJ1-6; the D gene is possibly TRBD1 (6 bases). Trimming removed 0 bases from V and 7 bases from J, with 13 bases in between. The CDR3 contains 16 residues. Per germline, CDR1 SGHAT and CDR2 FQNNGV. CDR3 sequence reads: CASSLDLGQPNSPLHF. The CDR3 bases are TGTGCCAGCAGCTTAGATCTAGGACAGCCAAATTCACCCCTCCACTTT.

The rearrangement uses TRBV2 and TRBJ2-7; weak D call: TRBD1 (7 bases). CDR1 SNHLY and CDR2 FYNNEI come from the germline V gene. V lost 8 bases and J lost 4, with 15 bases in between. The CDR3 runs to 13 residues. CDR3 sequence: CASAGQPTYEQYF. The DNA for the CDR3 is TGTGCCAGCGCGGGACAGCCTACTTACGAGCAGTACTTC.

The V call is TRBV5-1, the J call TRBJ2-5, with TRBD1 matching 7 bases. CDR1 and CDR2 from the germline V gene are SGHRS and YFSETQ. Unmatched junction bases numbered 17, after V lost 4 bases and J lost 11 bases. There are 15 residues in the CDR3. As DNA, the CDR3 is TGCGCCAGCAGCGCGAGCCTTACAGGGGAAAGGGAGCAGTACTTC. It translates to CASSASLTGEREQYF.

The V and J genes are TRBV5-5 and TRBJ1-2, with D perhaps TRBD1 (6 bases). V was pared by 5 bases and J by 8 bases, with 25 bases between. The CDR3 is made up of 16 amino acids. Germline CDR1 SGHKS, CDR2 YYEKEE (reference sequence). CDR3 protein: CASSSDPGTFPGGYTF. CDR3 nucleotides: TGTGCCAGCAGTTCAGATCCCGGGACATTCCCAGGAGGCTACACCTTC.